This T cell receptor (beta chain) appears in the sequencing data of a study of beta chain features in type 1 diabetes. Study summary: Patients did not differ from healthy donors in age, gender or cell yield.

This clone showed up just a few times. The antigen is unknown. Notes on the study in general: cDNA-based reads could over-represent cells with high TCR expression. In type 1 diabetes patients, VDJ junctions had fewer insertions; deletions at these junctions were more frequent. TCRB CDR3 length was moderately but significantly reduced in all four CD4+ subsets of Type 1 diabetes patients.

CD45RO/CCR7/CD25/CD127/CD95/CD27 sorting isolated CD4+ naive, central memory, regulatory and stem cell-like memory cells. Germline lookup yields CDR1 LNHDA and CDR2 SQIVND (reference sequence). This CDR3 spans 16 amino acids. After removal of 9 bases from V and 4 bases from J, the junction contained 12 bases not matched to a gene. Reverse transcription of all isolated RNA meant that expressed TCRB transcripts were sequenced. Produced via immunoSEQ multiplex PCR; TCRdb's table is partial and in-frame only. The sample includes some 140,000 clones, 7.5% to 9.5% of them seen just once. The chain has TRBV19 and TRBJ1-5; TRBD1 matches 10 bases. The sequencing input was central memory CD4+ T cells from blood. This TCR derives from a young man with type 1 diabetes. CDR3 sequence reads: CASRGLDRGRNQPQHF. The CDR3 DNA follows: TGTGCCAGCCGGGGTTTGGACAGGGGGAGGAATCAGCCCCAGCATTTT.